A selection of T cell receptor beta chains follows, all from one sample in a study of T cells in severe cutaneous drug reactions. TCRdb reprocessed the multiplex PCR reads, with one entry per CDR3 protein and no DNA. Its table records over 20,000 distinct CDR3 sequences. Sequenced: PBMCs. These receptor sequences come from a human donor with toxic epidermal necrolysis, a severe cutaneous drug reaction. The CDR3 runs from the conserved cysteine through the conserved F or W. Clone size, where shown, is once, few, many, or a class for clones that have expanded.

clone_size j_call v_call cdr3_aa
- TRBJ2-1 TRBV5-4 CASSLRGHPNNEQFF
- TRBJ2-7 TRBV19 CASSIGPQTYEQYF
- TRBJ2-1 TRBV20-1 CSAHPGLRAGGYNEQFF
- TRBJ1-1 TRBV18 CASSPFRGPGNTEAFF
- TRBJ2-7 TRBV5-1 CASSLETGNEQYF
- TRBJ2-7 TRBV29-1 CSVGQGDSYEQYF
- TRBJ2-3 TRBV6-5 CASSRDPSTDTQYF
- TRBJ2-2 TRBV12-3/TRBV12-4 CASRILGANTGELFF
- TRBJ1-4 TRBV11-2 CASTPLDRGNEKLFF
- TRBJ2-3 TRBV5-1 CASSFDGRRGTDTQYF
- TRBJ1-4 TRBV4-2 CASSQDLAAGYEKLFF
- TRBJ2-1 TRBV6-1 CASILGGENSYNEQFF
- TRBJ2-5 TRBV14 CASSPKKVNERPQYF
- TRBJ1-4 TRBV27 CASSSLGNEKLFF
- TRBJ2-7 TRBV20-1 CSARLDSGGTSYEQYF
- TRBJ2-1 TRBV18 CASSSRAGEQFF
- TRBJ1-3 TRBV14 CASSQDRVGNTIYF
- TRBJ1-2 TRBV5-1 CASSLIQTGVGSEGYTF
- TRBJ2-1 TRBV29-1 CSVEDLGGRFYNEQFF
- TRBJ2-1 TRBV12-3/TRBV12-4 CASSPLAEPNNEQFF
- TRBJ2-5 TRBV7-9 CASSNVRGRRYQETQYF
- TRBJ2-5 TRBV3-1 CASSQVRASYRDQETQYF
- TRBJ1-5 TRBV19 CASSIIANQPQHF
- TRBJ2-7 TRBV20-1 CSAHLAGDYYEQYF
- TRBJ1-1 TRBV9 CASSAGGRMNTEAFF
- TRBJ2-7 TRBV5-1 CASSWTATYEQYF
- TRBJ2-1 TRBV9 CASNNLVNEQFF
- TRBJ2-7 TRBV5-4 CASSFGTRGDEQYF
- TRBJ2-5 TRBV28 CASSFGLRELGTQYF
medium-sized TRBJ2-1 TRBV6-2/TRBV6-3 CASSYFRTPIANEQFF
- TRBJ2-3 TRBV4-3 CASSPRAGVDADTQYF
- TRBJ2-1 TRBV12-5 CASGPMGRYNEQFF
medium-sized TRBJ1-1 TRBV2 CASIQKEVGNTEAFF
- TRBJ2-3 TRBV7-9 CASSLAQGSTDTQYF
- TRBJ1-3 TRBV6-7 CASSSSGTGSLGSGNTIYF
- TRBJ1-4 TRBV20-1 CSARGDRGSNEKLFF
- TRBJ2-5 TRBV28 CASNPSYREETQYF
medium-sized TRBJ2-1 TRBV7-6 CASSRGGSPPGNEQFF
medium-sized TRBJ1-2 TRBV29-1 CSVDWAGDQANYGYTF
- TRBJ1-3 TRBV20-1 CSAKQGTRGNTIYF
- TRBJ2-7 TRBV4-1 CASSQDPGRTYEQYF
- TRBJ1-2 TRBV4-1 CASSPRGQGANGYTF
- TRBJ2-7 TRBV6-6 CASSRRLADLYEQYF
- TRBJ1-5 TRBV5-1 CASSLNGQGNQPQHF
- TRBJ1-4 TRBV4-1 CASSQWTGGDATNEKLFF
- TRBJ1-1 TRBV20-1 CSARTGGGYSEAFF
- TRBJ1-5 TRBV20-1 CSASQSQNQPQHF
- TRBJ2-2 TRBV29-1 CSVEDGERDTGELFF
- TRBJ2-7 TRBV7-2 CASSSPIKLNEQYF
- TRBJ1-5 TRBV27 CASSFHNQPQHF
- TRBJ2-7 TRBV19 CASSSVHEQYF
- TRBJ2-1 TRBV5-4 CASSPMGAVVNEQFF
- TRBJ2-5 TRBV10-3 CAISELAAKETQYF